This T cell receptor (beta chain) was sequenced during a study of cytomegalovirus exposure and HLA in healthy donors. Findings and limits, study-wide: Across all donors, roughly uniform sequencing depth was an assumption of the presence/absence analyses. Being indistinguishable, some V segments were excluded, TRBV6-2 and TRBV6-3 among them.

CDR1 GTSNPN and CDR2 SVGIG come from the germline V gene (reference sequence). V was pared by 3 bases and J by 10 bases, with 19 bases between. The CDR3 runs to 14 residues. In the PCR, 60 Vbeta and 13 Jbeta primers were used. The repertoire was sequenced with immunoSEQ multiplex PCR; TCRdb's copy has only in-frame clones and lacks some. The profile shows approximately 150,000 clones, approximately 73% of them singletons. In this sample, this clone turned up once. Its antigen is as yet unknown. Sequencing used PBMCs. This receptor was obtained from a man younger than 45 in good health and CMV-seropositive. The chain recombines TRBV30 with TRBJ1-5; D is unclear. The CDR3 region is CAWSLGIPGGPQHF. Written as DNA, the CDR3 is TGTGCCTGGAGCCTCGGGATCCCAGGCGGACCCCAGCATTTT.